These 20 T cell receptor beta chains were sequenced from one sample in a study of beta chain features in type 1 diabetes. cDNA synthesis used the whole RNA isolate, giving expressed TCRB sequences. Sequencing was performed with immunoSEQ multiplex PCR; in TCRdb, only in-frame clones are kept and a portion is missing. In the table there are roughly 230,000 clones, over 9.5% of which are singletons. Source material: naive CD4+ T cells from blood. The receptors here all came from a young woman in good health.

The chain combines TRBV2 with TRBJ2-7, with D perhaps matching TRBD2 (5 bases). The germline V gene encodes CDR1 SNHLY and CDR2 FYNNEI. The CDR3 sequence is 13 residues long. V lost 6 bases to trimming and J lost 7 bases, with 16 bases between them. The DNA for the CDR3 is TGTGCCAGCAGGGACGGAGGCTCCCAAGAGCAGTACTTC. It encodes CASRDGGSQEQYF.

This clone turned up a few times. The rearrangement uses TRBV5-4 and TRBJ2-7, with D possibly being TRBD1 (5 bases). Trimming stripped 5 bases from V and 0 bases from J, with 15 bases between. The CDR3 extends over 15 amino acids. Germline CDR1 is SGHNT and CDR2 is YYREEE (reference sequence). The CDR3 bases are TGTGCCAGCAGTTCTGACAGCTCATTCTCCTACGAGCAGTACTTC. This encodes CASSSDSSFSYEQYF.

The genes are TRBV7-6 and TRBJ2-3, with 7 bases aligning to TRBD2. Germline V lookup: CDR1 SGHVS, CDR2 FNYEAQ. This CDR3 region has 17 residues. The trim removed 5 bases at V and 2 bases at J, leaving 13 bases unmatched. CDR3 coding DNA: TGTGCCAGCAGCCCGGTTAGGAGACTAGCCCACACAGATACGCAGTATTTT. This codes for CASSPVRRLAHTDTQYF.

This clone was seen ten or more times. The sample contains more than one DNA sequence encoding this CDR3. The chain couples TRBV30 to TRBJ1-2; D may be TRBD1 (5 bases). The germline V gene encodes CDR1 GTSNPN and CDR2 SVGIG (reference sequence). V was trimmed by 0 bases and J by 5 bases, leaving 10 bases between them. The CDR3 is made up of 13 amino acids. CDR3 amino acids: CAWSVGGTYGYTF. The DNA of the CDR3 is TGTGCCTGGAGTGTCGGGGGAACTTATGGCTACACCTTC.

CDR3 residues: CASSLNGGGLYEQYF. The CDR3 coding sequence is TGTGCCAGCAGCCTCAACGGAGGAGGACTCTACGAGCAGTACTTC. The chain joins TRBV11-2 to TRBJ2-7; perhaps TRBD2 as D (5 bases). The CDR3 loop spans 15 amino acids. Trimming removed 5 bases from V and 3 bases from J, with 17 bases in between. Germline CDR1 SGHAT, CDR2 FQNNGV.

This clone has just a few counts. The J gene is TRBJ1-5, the V gene TRBV7-2; D gene ambiguous. Trimming took 5 bases from V and 7 from J, leaving 12 bases between them. CDR3 length: 13 residues. Germline CDR1 reads SGHTA; CDR2 reads FQGNSA. In DNA form, the CDR3 reads TGTGCCAGCAGCACCAAACCCGAGCAGCCCCAGCATTTT. This encodes CASSTKPEQPQHF.

There are a few counts of this clone. This chain connects TRBV30 to TRBJ1-5; 7 positions agree with TRBD1. V lost 1 base and J lost 9; bases outside the gene matches: 12. The CDR3 is 15 residues long. Germline CDR1 reads GTSNPN; CDR2 reads SVGIG (reference sequence). CDR3 nucleotides: TGTGCCTGGAGTGGGGCCCTACAGGGGTCGAGGCCCCAGCATTTT. It is translated as CAWSGALQGSRPQHF. The variable domain in full, completed from reference TRBV30 and TRBJ1-5, reads SQTIHQWPATLVQPVGSPLSLECTVEGTSNPNLYWYRQAAGRGLQLLFYSVGIGQISSEVPQNLSASRPQDRQFILSSKKLLLSDSGFYLCAWSGALQGSRPQHFGDGTRLSIL.

This rearrangement joins TRBV19 to TRBJ1-2; no firm D call. V was shortened by 9 bases and J by 8 bases, with 16 bases between the two germline ends. The CDR3 extends over 12 amino acids. CDR1 is LNHDA and CDR2 is SQIVND in the germline V gene (reference sequence). The CDR3 loop reads CASRTTGHGYTF. The CDR3 DNA is TGTGCCAGCCGTACTACGGGTCACGGCTACACCTTC.

This chain uses TRBV29-1 with TRBJ1-2, with D possibly TRBD1 on 6 matching bases. This CDR3 is 14 amino acids long. The germline V and J ends were trimmed by 6 bases and 4 bases, with 18 bases remaining between them. CDR1 and CDR2 from the germline V gene are SQVTM and ANQGSEA. This CDR3 reads CSVYRVGPFYGYTF. Written as DNA, the CDR3 is TGCAGCGTGTACAGGGTCGGGCCCTTCTATGGCTACACCTTC. Combining the CDR3 with reference TRBV29-1 and TRBJ1-2 gives the whole variable domain SAVISQKPSRDICQRGTSLTIQCQVDSQVTMMFWYRQQPGQSLTLIATANQGSEATYESGFVIDKFPISRPNLTFSTLTVSNMSPEDSSIYLCSVYRVGPFYGYTFGSGTRLTVV.

The J gene is TRBJ2-2, the V gene TRBV7-2, with a possible D match to TRBD2 (5 bases). The CDR3 is 14 amino acids. The germline V gene encodes CDR1 SGHTA and CDR2 FQGNSA. V was cut by 5 bases and J by 4 bases, with 11 bases left in between. CDR3 loop: CASSRGRFTGELFF. DNA for the CDR3: TGTGCCAGCAGCAGAGGGCGGTTCACCGGGGAGCTGTTTTTT.

This chain connects TRBV9 to TRBJ2-1, with 8 positions matching TRBD1. This CDR3 contains 14 residues. The germline V gene has CDR1 SGDLS and CDR2 YYNGEE. Trimming took 0 bases from V and 12 from J; bases not matched to a gene: 8. The CDR3 nucleotides are TGTGCCAGCAGCGTAGGCAGGGGGCGGGTTGGGCAGTTCTTC. Residues: CASSVGRGRVGQFF. Looking up the rest from reference TRBV9 and TRBJ2-1 gives the full variable domain: DSGVTQTPKHLITATGQRVTLRCSPRSGDLSVYWYQQSLDQGLQFLIQYYNGEERAKGNILERFSAQQFPDLHSELNLSSLELGDSALYFCASSVGRGRVGQFFGPGTRLTVL.

The chain is built from TRBV11-3 and TRBJ2-7; 13 bases are a match to TRBD2. V shed 5 bases and J 5 bases; nucleotides not matched to a gene: 3. The CDR3 contains 14 residues. Germline CDR1 is SGHNT and CDR2 is YENEEA. CDR3 bases: TGTGCCAGCAGCCCTGGACTAGCGGGAGACGAGCAGTACTTC. Translating it yields CASSPGLAGDEQYF.

The chain joins TRBV29-1 to TRBJ2-1, with 10 bases matching TRBD2. The ends lost 2 bases at V and 4 bases at J; junction bases unmatched: 2. The CDR3 loop spans 14 amino acids. The germline V gene has CDR1 SQVTM and CDR2 ANQGSEA. CDR3 nucleotides: TGCAGCGTTGAACTAGCGGGAGAGTACAATGAGCAGTTCTTC. Translated: CSVELAGEYNEQFF.

This clone was counted ten times or more. The CDR3 bases are TGCGCCAGCAGCCAACCGGGACTCCCCCGCACAGATACGCAGTATTTT. This sequence encodes CASSQPGLPRTDTQYF. The chain carries TRBV4-1 and TRBJ2-3, with D perhaps TRBD2 (6 bases). CDR1 is MGHRA, CDR2 YSYEKL, per germline. The CDR3 contains 16 residues. The V gene lost 2 bases and the J gene lost 1 base, with 13 bases spanning the gap.

The chain combines TRBV11-2 with TRBJ2-5, with a possible D match to TRBD1 (5 bases). Germline values: CDR1 SGHAT, CDR2 FQNNGV. Trimming took 4 bases from V and 5 from J, leaving 17 bases between them. This CDR3 is 15 amino acids long. CDR3 loop: CASSSAASAGETQYF. CDR3 bases: TGTGCCAGCAGCTCCGCGGCCTCAGCAGGGGAGACCCAGTACTTC.

The chain is built from TRBV5-1 and TRBJ2-2, with a possible D match to TRBD2 (5 bases). The germline V gene has CDR1 SGHRS and CDR2 YFSETQ. Trimming stripped 3 bases from V and 6 bases from J, with 15 bases between. The CDR3 is 15 amino acids. CDR3 loop: CASSSVAVRAGELFF. CDR3 coding DNA: TGCGCCAGCAGCTCGGTTGCGGTGAGGGCCGGGGAGCTGTTTTTT.

V and J are TRBV5-4 and TRBJ1-2, with 7 positions matching TRBD1. From germline, CDR1 is SGHNT and CDR2 YYREEE (reference sequence). The ends lost 2 bases at V and 7 bases at J; junction bases unmatched: 8. The CDR3 length is 14 residues. CDR3 nucleotides: TGTGCCAGCAGCTTTTCTCAGGGGGATAGTGGCTACACCTTC. Amino acids: CASSFSQGDSGYTF.

This clone showed up many times. This chain joins TRBV7-9 and TRBJ2-1; 15 bases agree with TRBD2. Per germline, CDR1 SEHNR and CDR2 FQNEAQ (reference sequence). The CDR3 extends over 17 amino acids. V dropped 5 bases and J dropped 6; count of bases not matched to a gene: 8. CDR3 sequence reads: CASSPPPGLAGGNEQFF. The DNA for the CDR3 is TGTGCCAGCAGCCCTCCACCGGGACTAGCGGGAGGCAATGAGCAGTTCTTC.

The chain has TRBV9 and TRBJ2-5; D is uncertain. The CDR3 is 14 residues long. Germline CDR1 reads SGDLS; CDR2 reads YYNGEE. V lost 3 bases and J 0 bases, leaving 9 bases between the germline ends. The CDR3 DNA is TGTGCCAGCAGCGCGACAAGGTACCAAGAGACCCAGTACTTC. It encodes CASSATRYQETQYF.

This clone occurred a few times. This sequence joins TRBV5-1 and TRBJ2-3; 7 bases fit TRBD2. Unmatched junction bases numbered 5, after V lost 2 bases and J lost 2 bases. Per germline, CDR1 SGHRS and CDR2 YFSETQ. The CDR3 spans 15 residues. The CDR3 DNA sequence: TGCGCCAGCAGCTTTACCGGGAGGCTCACAGATACGCAGTATTTT. Amino acid sequence: CASSFTGRLTDTQYF.